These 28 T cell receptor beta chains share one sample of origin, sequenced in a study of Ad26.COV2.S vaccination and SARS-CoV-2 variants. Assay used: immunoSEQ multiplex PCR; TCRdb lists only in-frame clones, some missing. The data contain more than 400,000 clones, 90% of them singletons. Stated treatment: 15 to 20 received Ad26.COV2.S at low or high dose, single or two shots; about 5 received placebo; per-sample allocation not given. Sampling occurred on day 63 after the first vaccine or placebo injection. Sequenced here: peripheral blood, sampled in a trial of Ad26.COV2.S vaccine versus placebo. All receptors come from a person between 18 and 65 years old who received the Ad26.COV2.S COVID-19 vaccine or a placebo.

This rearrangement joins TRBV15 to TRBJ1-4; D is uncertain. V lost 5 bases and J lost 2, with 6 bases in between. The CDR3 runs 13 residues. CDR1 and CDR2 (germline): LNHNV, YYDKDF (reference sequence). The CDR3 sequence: CATSPWTNEKLFF. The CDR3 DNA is TGTGCCACCAGCCCTTGGACTAATGAAAAACTGTTTTTT.

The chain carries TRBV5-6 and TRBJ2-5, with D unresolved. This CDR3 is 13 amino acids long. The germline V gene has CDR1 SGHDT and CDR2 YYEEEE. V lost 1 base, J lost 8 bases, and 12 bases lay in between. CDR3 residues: CASSLFSRGTQYF. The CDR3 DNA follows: TGTGCCAGCAGCTTGTTTAGCCGAGGAACCCAGTACTTC.

The CDR3 sequence is CASRYSPNYGYTF. Written as DNA, the CDR3 is TGTGCCAGCAGATATAGCCCGAACTATGGCTACACCTTC. This chain links TRBV5-5 with TRBJ1-2, with no clear D. The V gene lost 5 bases and the J gene lost 2 bases, with 10 bases spanning the gap. Germline lookup yields CDR1 SGHKS and CDR2 YYEKEE (reference sequence). The CDR3 is 13 amino acids. The entire variable domain, with the rest obtained from reference TRBV5-5 and TRBJ1-2, is as follows: DAGVTQSPTHLIKTRGQQVTLRCSPISGHKSVSWYQQVLGQGPQFIFQYYEKEERGRGNFPDRFSARQFPNYSSELNVNALLLGDSALYLCASRYSPNYGYTFGSGTRLTVV.

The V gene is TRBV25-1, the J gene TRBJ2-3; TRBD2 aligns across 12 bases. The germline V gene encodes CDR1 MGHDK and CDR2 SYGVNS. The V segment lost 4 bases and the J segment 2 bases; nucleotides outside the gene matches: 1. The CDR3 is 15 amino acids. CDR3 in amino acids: CASSGLAGDTDTQYF. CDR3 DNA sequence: TGTGCCAGCAGTGGACTAGCGGGAGACACAGATACGCAGTATTTT.

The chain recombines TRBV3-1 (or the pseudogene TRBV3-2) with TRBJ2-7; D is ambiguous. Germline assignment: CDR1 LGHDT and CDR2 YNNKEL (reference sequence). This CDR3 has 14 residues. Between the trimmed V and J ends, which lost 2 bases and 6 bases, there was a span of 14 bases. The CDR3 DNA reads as TGTGCCAGCAGCCAATGGAAGGCCACCACCGAGCAGTACTTC. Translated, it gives CASSQWKATTEQYF.

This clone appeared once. The CDR3 DNA is TGTGCCAGCAAGGGTAGCCCTAATGAGCAGTTCTTC. Protein sequence: CASKGSPNEQFF. V is TRBV2 and J is TRBJ2-1; D gene ambiguous. Germline values: CDR1 SNHLY, CDR2 FYNNEI. This CDR3 has 12 residues. Deletions cut 7 bases from V and 7 bases from J, with 11 bases between.

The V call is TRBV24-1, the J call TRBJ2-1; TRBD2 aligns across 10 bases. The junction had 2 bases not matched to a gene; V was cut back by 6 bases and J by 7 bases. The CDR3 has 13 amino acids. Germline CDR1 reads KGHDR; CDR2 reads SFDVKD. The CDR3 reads CATSLAGVNEQFF. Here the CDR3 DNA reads TGTGCCACCAGTCTAGCGGGAGTTAATGAGCAGTTCTTC.

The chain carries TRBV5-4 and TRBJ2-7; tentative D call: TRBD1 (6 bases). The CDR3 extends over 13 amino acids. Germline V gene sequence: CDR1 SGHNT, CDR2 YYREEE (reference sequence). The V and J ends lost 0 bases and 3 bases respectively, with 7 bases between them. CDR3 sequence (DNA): TGTGCCAGCAGCTTGGGACAGGACTACGAGCAGTACTTC. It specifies CASSLGQDYEQYF.

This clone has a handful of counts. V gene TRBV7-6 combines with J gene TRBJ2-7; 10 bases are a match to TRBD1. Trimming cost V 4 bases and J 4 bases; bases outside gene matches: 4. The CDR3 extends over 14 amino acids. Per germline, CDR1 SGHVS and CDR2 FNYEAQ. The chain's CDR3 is CASSSTGGEYEQYF. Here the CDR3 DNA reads TGTGCCAGCAGCTCGACAGGGGGCGAGTACGAGCAGTACTTC. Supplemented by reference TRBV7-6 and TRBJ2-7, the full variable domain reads GAGVSQSPRYKVTKRGQDVALRCDPISGHVSLYWYRQALGQGPEFLTYFNYEAQQDKSGLPNDRFSAERPEGSISTLTIQRTEQRDSAMYRCASSSTGGEYEQYFGPGTRLTVT.

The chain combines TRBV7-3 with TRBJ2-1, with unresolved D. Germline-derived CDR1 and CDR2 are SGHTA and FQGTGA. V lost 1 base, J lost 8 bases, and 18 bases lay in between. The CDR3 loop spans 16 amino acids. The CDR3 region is CASSLIALPPNHEQFF. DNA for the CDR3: TGTGCCAGCAGCTTAATAGCACTACCTCCTAACCATGAGCAGTTCTTC.

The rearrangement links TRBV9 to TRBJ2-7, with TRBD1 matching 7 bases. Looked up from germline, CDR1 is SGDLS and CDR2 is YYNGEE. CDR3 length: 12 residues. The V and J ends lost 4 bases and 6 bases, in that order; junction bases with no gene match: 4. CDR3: CASSSRQGEQYF. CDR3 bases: TGTGCCAGCAGCTCGAGACAGGGCGAGCAGTACTTC.

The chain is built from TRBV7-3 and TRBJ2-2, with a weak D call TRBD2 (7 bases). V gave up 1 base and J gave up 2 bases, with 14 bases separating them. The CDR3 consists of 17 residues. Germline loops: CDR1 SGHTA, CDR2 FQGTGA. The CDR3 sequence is CASSLIGGTKNTGELFF. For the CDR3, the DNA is TGTGCCAGCAGCTTAATAGGGGGGACTAAAAACACCGGGGAGCTGTTTTTT.

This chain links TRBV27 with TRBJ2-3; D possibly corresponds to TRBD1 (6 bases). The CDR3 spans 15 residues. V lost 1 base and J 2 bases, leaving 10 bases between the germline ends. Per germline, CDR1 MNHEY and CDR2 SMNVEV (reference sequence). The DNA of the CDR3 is TGTGCCAGCAGTTTATATGGGGGCTACACAGATACGCAGTATTTT. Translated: CASSLYGGYTDTQYF.

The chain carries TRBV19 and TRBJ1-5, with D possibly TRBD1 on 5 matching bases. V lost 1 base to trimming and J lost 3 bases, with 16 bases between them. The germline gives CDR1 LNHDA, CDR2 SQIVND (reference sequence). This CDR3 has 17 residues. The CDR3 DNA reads TGTGCCAGTAGTATAGTGGACAATGGGGTGTACAATCAGCCCCAGCATTTT. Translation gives CASSIVDNGVYNQPQHF.

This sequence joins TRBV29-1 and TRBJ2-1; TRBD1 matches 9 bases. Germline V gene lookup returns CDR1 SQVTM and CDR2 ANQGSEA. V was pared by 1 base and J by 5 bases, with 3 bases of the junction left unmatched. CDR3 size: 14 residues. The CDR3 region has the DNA TGCAGCGTTGAAGGGGACAGGGACCACAATGAGCAGTTCTTC. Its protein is CSVEGDRDHNEQFF.

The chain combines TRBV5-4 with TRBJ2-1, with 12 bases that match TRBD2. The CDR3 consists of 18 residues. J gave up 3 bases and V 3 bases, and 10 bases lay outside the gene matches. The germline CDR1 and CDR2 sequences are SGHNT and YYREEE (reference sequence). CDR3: CASSSPLAGGPSYNEQFF. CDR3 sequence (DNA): TGTGCCAGCAGCTCCCCGCTAGCGGGAGGGCCTAGCTACAATGAGCAGTTCTTC.

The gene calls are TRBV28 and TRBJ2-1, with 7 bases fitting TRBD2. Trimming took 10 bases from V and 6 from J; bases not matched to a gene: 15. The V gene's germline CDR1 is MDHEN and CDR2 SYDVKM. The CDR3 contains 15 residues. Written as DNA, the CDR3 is TGTGCCACCACATCAGCGGGGAGTTCCCCCAATGAGCAGTTCTTC. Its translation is CATTSAGSSPNEQFF.

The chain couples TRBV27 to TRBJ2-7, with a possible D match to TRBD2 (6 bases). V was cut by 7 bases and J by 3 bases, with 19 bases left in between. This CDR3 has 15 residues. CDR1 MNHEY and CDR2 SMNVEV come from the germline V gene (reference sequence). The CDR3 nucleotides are TGTGCCAGCATGAGGAGAAGCGGGCCAGACTACGAGCAGTACTTC. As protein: CASMRRSGPDYEQYF.

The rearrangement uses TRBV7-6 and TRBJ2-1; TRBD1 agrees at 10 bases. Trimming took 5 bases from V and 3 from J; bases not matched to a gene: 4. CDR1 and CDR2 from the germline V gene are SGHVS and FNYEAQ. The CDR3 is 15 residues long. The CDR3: CASSQGQGNYNEQFF. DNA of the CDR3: TGTGCCAGCAGCCAGGGACAGGGGAACTACAATGAGCAGTTCTTC.

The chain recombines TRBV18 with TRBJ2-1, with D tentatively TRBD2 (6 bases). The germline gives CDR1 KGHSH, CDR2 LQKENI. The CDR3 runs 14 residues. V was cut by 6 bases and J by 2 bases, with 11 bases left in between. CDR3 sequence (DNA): TGTGCCAGCTCCCGGGGGAGCACCTACAATGAGCAGTTCTTC. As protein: CASSRGSTYNEQFF.

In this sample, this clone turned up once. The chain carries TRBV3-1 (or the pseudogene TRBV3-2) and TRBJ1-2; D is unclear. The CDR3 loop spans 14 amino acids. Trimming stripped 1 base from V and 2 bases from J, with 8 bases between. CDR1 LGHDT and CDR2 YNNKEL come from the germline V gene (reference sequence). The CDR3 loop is CASSQGIGNYGYTF. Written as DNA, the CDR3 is TGTGCCAGCAGCCAAGGAATCGGGAACTATGGCTACACCTTC.

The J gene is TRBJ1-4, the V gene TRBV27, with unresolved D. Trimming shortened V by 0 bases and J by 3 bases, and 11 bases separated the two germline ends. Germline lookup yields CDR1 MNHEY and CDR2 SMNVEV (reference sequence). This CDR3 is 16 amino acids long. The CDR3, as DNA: TGTGCCAGCAGTTTATCGCCCGAGGGATCTAATGAAAAACTGTTTTTT. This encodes CASSLSPEGSNEKLFF.

The CDR3 is CASSSGTEHSPYGYTF. In DNA, the CDR3 is TGTGCCAGCAGTTCAGGGACAGAACACTCACCCTATGGCTACACCTTC. The chain couples TRBV28 to TRBJ1-2; TRBD1 matches 7 bases. Looked up from germline, CDR1 is MDHEN and CDR2 is SYDVKM. The CDR3 extends over 16 amino acids. After removal of 4 bases from V and 4 bases from J, the junction contained 12 bases not matched to a gene.

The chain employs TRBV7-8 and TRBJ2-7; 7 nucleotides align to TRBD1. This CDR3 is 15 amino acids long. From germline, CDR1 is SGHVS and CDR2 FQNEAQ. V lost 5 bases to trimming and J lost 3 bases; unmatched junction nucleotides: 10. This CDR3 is CASSPNRDSFYEQYF. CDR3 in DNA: TGTGCCAGCAGCCCGAACAGGGACAGTTTCTACGAGCAGTACTTC.

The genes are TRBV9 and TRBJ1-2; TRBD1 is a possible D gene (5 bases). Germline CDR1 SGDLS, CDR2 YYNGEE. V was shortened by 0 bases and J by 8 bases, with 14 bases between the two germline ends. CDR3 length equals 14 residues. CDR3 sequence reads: CASSVGRGFEGYTF. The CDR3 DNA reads TGTGCCAGCAGCGTAGGTCGGGGCTTCGAGGGCTACACCTTC.

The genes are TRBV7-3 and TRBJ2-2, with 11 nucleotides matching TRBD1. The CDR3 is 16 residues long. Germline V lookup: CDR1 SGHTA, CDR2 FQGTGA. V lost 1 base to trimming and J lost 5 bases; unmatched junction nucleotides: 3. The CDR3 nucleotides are TGTGCCAGCAGCTTAAGGACAGGGGGCGCGACCGGGGAGCTGTTTTTT. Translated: CASSLRTGGATGELFF.

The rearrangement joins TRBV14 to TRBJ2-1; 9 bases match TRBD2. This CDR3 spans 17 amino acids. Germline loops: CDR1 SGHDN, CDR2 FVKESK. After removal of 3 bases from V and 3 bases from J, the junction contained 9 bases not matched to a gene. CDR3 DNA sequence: TGTGCCAGCAGCCAGGGGCTAGCGGGGCTTCTCTACAATGAGCAGTTCTTC. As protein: CASSQGLAGLLYNEQFF.

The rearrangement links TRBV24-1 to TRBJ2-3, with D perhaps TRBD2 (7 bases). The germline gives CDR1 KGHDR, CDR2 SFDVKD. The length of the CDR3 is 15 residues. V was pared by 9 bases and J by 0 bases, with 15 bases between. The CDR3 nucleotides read TGTGCCACCGGCCTTGGCGGGGGCAGCACAGATACGCAGTATTTT. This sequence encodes CATGLGGGSTDTQYF.